This entry features one T cell receptor (beta chain) sequence. Its cognate antigen is unknown. Both 60 Vbeta primers and 13 Jbeta primers went into the PCR. Profiling relied on immunoSEQ multiplex PCR, and the TCRdb table lists in-frame clones only, not all of them. The sample has 150,000 to 200,000 clones; roughly 79% are singletons. The data belong to a study of cytomegalovirus exposure and HLA in healthy donors. Study-wide points: Highly shared sequence variants in one cluster were likely a sequencing artifact. In a later analysis, parvovirus B19, influenza, CMV and Epstein-Barr virus appeared linked to several top co-occurrence clusters.

Looked up from germline, CDR1 is MDHEN and CDR2 is SYDVKM. The CDR3 runs to 16 residues. V shed 5 bases and J 5 bases; nucleotides not matched to a gene: 9. Sequencing was carried out using PBMCs. The V gene is TRBV28, the J gene TRBJ2-3, with TRBD2 matching over 11 bases. The receptor comes from a woman aged 25 to 39 in good health and CMV-seropositive. The CDR3 here is CASSRSGGAWGDTQYF. The CDR3 DNA follows: TGTGCCAGCAGTCGTAGCGGGGGGGCTTGGGGAGATACGCAGTATTTT.